The 11 T cell receptor beta chains below come from one sample, sequenced in a study of long-term antiretroviral therapy in people with HIV. An immunoSEQ assay, version v3.0, was performed at survey level. The data were produced by immunoSEQ multiplex PCR, yet TCRdb's version contains in-frame clones alone and is incomplete. This repertoire shows around 26,000 clones, around three quarters found once; its top ten account for 9% to 10%. The sample consisted of unsorted PBMCs, taken 1.2 years after starting antiretroviral therapy. These receptors were collected from a woman in her thirties or forties with HIV.

This chain links TRBV5-4 with TRBJ1-4, with D possibly matching TRBD1 (6 bases). The CDR3 extends over 14 amino acids. Looked up from germline, CDR1 is SGHNT and CDR2 is YYREEE (reference sequence). Trimming stripped 1 base from V and 5 bases from J, with 9 bases between. This CDR3 is CASSLLDRNEKLFF. The CDR3 DNA follows: TGTGCCAGCAGCTTGTTGGACAGAAATGAAAAACTGTTTTTT.

This clone occurred a few times. The chain links TRBV5-5 to TRBJ2-3; D is undetermined. Germline-derived CDR1 and CDR2 are SGHKS and YYEKEE (reference sequence). There are 16 residues in the CDR3. Trimming pared 1 base from V and 1 base from J, leaving 13 bases between. The CDR3 region is CASSLRPQGGTDTQYF. CDR3 sequence (DNA): TGTGCCAGCAGCTTGCGACCCCAAGGAGGCACAGATACGCAGTATTTT. The complete variable domain, with remaining parts taken from reference TRBV5-5 and TRBJ2-3, reads DAGVTQSPTHLIKTRGQQVTLRCSPISGHKSVSWYQQVLGQGPQFIFQYYEKEERGRGNFPDRFSARQFPNYSSELNVNALLLGDSALYLCASSLRPQGGTDTQYFGPGTRLTVL.

J is TRBJ2-7 and V is TRBV9; TRBD1 might be the D (5 bases). The V end lost 3 bases, the J end lost 3 bases, and 13 bases lay between the germline ends. CDR1 SGDLS and CDR2 YYNGEE come from the germline V gene. The CDR3 runs to 14 residues. The CDR3 is CASSETAYNYEQYF. The CDR3 region has the DNA TGTGCCAGCAGCGAGACAGCTTACAACTACGAGCAGTACTTC.

This sequence joins TRBV5-4 and TRBJ1-2, with a tentative D call TRBD1 (5 bases). Looked up from germline, CDR1 is SGHNT and CDR2 is YYREEE (reference sequence). CDR3 length equals 13 residues. V was clipped by 4 bases and J by 2 bases, with 9 bases between them. The CDR3 sequence: CASSRRGNYGYTF. The CDR3 nucleotides read TGTGCCAGCAGCCGGAGGGGAAACTATGGCTACACCTTC.

This sequence joins TRBV11-2 and TRBJ2-7; 7 bases agree with TRBD2. V shed 1 base, J shed 3 bases, and the junction held 3 bases outside the gene matches. This CDR3 spans 14 amino acids. In germline, CDR1 is SGHAT, CDR2 FQNNGV. CDR3 in DNA: TGTGCCAGCAGCTTAGTTCGCGGGAGCTACGAGCAGTACTTC. It is translated as CASSLVRGSYEQYF.

This clone was found a few times. The chain has TRBV7-9 and TRBJ1-1; no clear D gene. The germline V gene encodes CDR1 SEHNR and CDR2 FQNEAQ (reference sequence). V shed 8 bases and J shed 0 bases, with 7 bases lying between them. The CDR3 is 12 amino acids. CDR3 region: CASVSLNTEAFF. The CDR3 DNA is TGTGCCAGCGTATCTCTGAACACTGAAGCTTTCTTT. The full variable domain, with the rest looked up from reference TRBV7-9 and TRBJ1-1, is DTGVSQNPRHKITKRGQNVTFRCDPISEHNRLYWYRQTLGQGPEFLTYFQNEAQLEKSRLLSDRFSAERPKGSFSTLEIQRTEQGDSAMYLCASVSLNTEAFFGQGTRLTVV.

The rearrangement links TRBV9 to TRBJ2-3; maybe TRBD2 (7 bases). CDR1 and CDR2 (germline): SGDLS, YYNGEE. V lost 3 bases to trimming and J lost 0 bases, with 23 bases between them. The CDR3 totals 19 residues. CDR3 DNA sequence: TGTGCCAGCAGCGGGGGGCTAGCGGAGTTTCCCATTAGCACAGATACGCAGTATTTT. This sequence encodes CASSGGLAEFPISTDTQYF.

V gene TRBV11-2 combines with J gene TRBJ2-7; 7 nucleotides match TRBD2. Germline CDR1 and CDR2: SGHAT and FQNNGV. CDR3 length equals 15 residues. The ends lost 1 base at V and 5 bases at J; junction bases unmatched: 8. CDR3 nucleotides: TGTGCCAGCAGCTTAGTGGGCGGGAGCCTCGACGAGCAGTACTTC. Amino acids: CASSLVGGSLDEQYF.

This clone showed up just a few times. This rearrangement joins TRBV30 to TRBJ1-5, with TRBD1 matching 8 bases. CDR3 size: 13 residues. Germline CDR1 is GTSNPN and CDR2 is SVGIG (reference sequence). The ends lost 3 bases at V and 6 bases at J; junction bases unmatched: 4. The CDR3 spells CAWRQGVSQPQHF. In DNA form, the CDR3 reads TGTGCCTGGAGACAGGGGGTTAGTCAGCCCCAGCATTTT.

J is TRBJ2-3 and V is TRBV18; D uncertain. The germline V gene encodes CDR1 KGHSH and CDR2 LQKENI. This CDR3 has 14 residues. With 3 bases removed from V and 5 bases from J, the gap between germline ends came to 12 bases. CDR3 nucleotide sequence: TGTGCCAGCTCACCTAATCTTGTGAAAGATACGCAGTATTTT. Protein product: CASSPNLVKDTQYF.

The chain uses TRBV4-2 and TRBJ1-2, with D uncertain. The germline V gene has CDR1 LGHNA and CDR2 YNFKEQ. The CDR3 totals 15 residues. The V and J ends lost 2 bases and 2 bases respectively, with 12 bases between them. In DNA, the CDR3 is TGTGCCAGCAGCCAACTTATGGGTATAAACTATGGCTACACCTTC. Amino acid sequence: CASSQLMGINYGYTF.